One and the same sample provided the 20 T cell receptor beta chains below, sequenced in a study of PD-1 blockade in classical Hodgkin lymphoma. Produced via immunoSEQ multiplex PCR; TCRdb's table is partial and in-frame only. Of some 45,000 clones in the sample, more than 70% were seen once. Time point reported: cycle 4 day 1 (C4D1), after five to seven weeks of nivolumab. Each patient experienced a relapse that followed autologous stem cell transplantation, and brentuximab vedotin exposure varied. The material was peripheral blood mononuclear cells (PBMCs), obtained before the fourth cycle of nivolumab. The receptors originated from a human donor with classical Hodgkin lymphoma.

The sample holds a few counts of this clone. This rearrangement joins TRBV15 to TRBJ2-2, with 9 bases matching TRBD2. Per the germline V gene, CDR1 is LNHNV and CDR2 is YYDKDF (reference sequence). The CDR3 totals 17 residues. V was pared by 0 bases and J by 6 bases, with 8 bases of the junction left unmatched. CDR3 residues: CATSRDPGLALAGELFF. In DNA, the CDR3 is TGTGCCACCAGCAGAGATCCGGGACTAGCATTGGCCGGGGAGCTGTTTTTT.

V is TRBV4-3 and J is TRBJ2-3; the match to TRBD2 covers 9 bases. The junction had 11 bases not matched to a gene; V was cut back by 0 bases and J by 4 bases. CDR1 and CDR2 (germline): LGHNA, YSLEER. This CDR3 contains 18 residues. In DNA, the CDR3 is TGCGCCAGCAGCCAAGATCGCCCGGCTGGCGGGGGGGCAGATACGCAGTATTTT. Amino acid sequence: CASSQDRPAGGGADTQYF.

The chain is built from TRBV18 and TRBJ2-1; tentatively, D is TRBD2 (7 bases). Germline lookup yields CDR1 KGHSH and CDR2 LQKENI. This CDR3 has 17 residues. V was clipped by 1 base and J by 1 base, with 14 bases between them. The CDR3 loop is CASSPQGGGLSYNEQFF. The CDR3 DNA follows: TGTGCCAGCTCACCACAAGGGGGGGGTTTATCCTACAATGAGCAGTTCTTC.

The chain links TRBV6-5 to TRBJ1-1; a weak D match, TRBD1 (5 bases). The CDR3 sequence is 12 residues long. The germline CDR1 and CDR2 sequences are MNHEY and SVGAGI. Trimming took off 0 bases at V and 10 bases at J, with 9 bases between the two ends. CDR3 loop: CASSYSEGRAFF. CDR3 bases: TGTGCCAGCAGTTACTCAGAGGGACGAGCTTTCTTT.

Concerning this clone: Additional DNA sequences in this sample encode the identical CDR3. CDR3 amino acids: CAISPSSYEQYF. CDR3 nucleotide sequence: TGTGCCATCAGCCCGAGCTCCTACGAGCAGTACTTC. V is TRBV10-3 and J is TRBJ2-7, with D hard to call. Germline V CDR1 and CDR2: ENHRY, SYGVKD. Between the trimmed V and J ends, which lost 6 bases and 0 bases, there was a span of 6 bases. This CDR3 is 12 amino acids long.

V gene TRBV5-1 combines with J gene TRBJ2-7, with 7 bases lining up with TRBD2. V lost 0 bases and J lost 2; bases outside the gene matches: 5. Germline V gene lookup returns CDR1 SGHRS and CDR2 YFSETQ. This CDR3 has 15 amino acids. The CDR3 reads CASSLGEGITYEQYF. The CDR3 DNA reads as TGCGCCAGCAGCTTGGGGGAGGGGATCACCTACGAGCAGTACTTC.

A few counts support this clone. The chain couples TRBV9 to TRBJ2-1; 10 bases agree with TRBD1. Per germline, CDR1 SGDLS and CDR2 YYNGEE. Trimming at V came to 0 bases and at J to 2 bases, leaving 2 bases not matched to a gene. The length of the CDR3 is 16 residues. The CDR3 DNA reads as TGTGCCAGCAGCGTAGCCGGACAGGGGGCCTACAATGAGCAGTTCTTC. Encoded protein: CASSVAGQGAYNEQFF.

This sequence joins TRBV5-5 and TRBJ1-3; possibly TRBD1 for D (5 bases). Trimming left V 6 bases short and J 0 bases short, with 19 bases between. CDR1 and CDR2 from the germline V gene are SGHKS and YYEKEE (reference sequence). The CDR3 runs to 17 residues. CDR3 in DNA: TGTGCCAGCAATCTGTTCCAGGGTCTGAGCTCTGGAAACACCATATATTTT. Translated: CASNLFQGLSSGNTIYF.

The chain uses TRBV29-1 and TRBJ2-7; 12 bases are shared with TRBD1. Germline values: CDR1 SQVTM, CDR2 ANQGSEA. V dropped 2 bases and J dropped 5; count of bases not matched to a gene: 7. This CDR3 is built from 15 residues. CDR3: CSVESLGTGGNEQYF. Written as DNA, the CDR3 is TGCAGCGTTGAAAGCTTGGGGACAGGGGGCAACGAGCAGTACTTC.

There are a few counts of this clone. The genes are TRBV7-2 and TRBJ2-2; D remains ambiguous. From germline, CDR1 is SGHTA and CDR2 FQGNSA. Trimming stripped 4 bases from V and 6 bases from J, with 12 bases between. The CDR3 is made up of 14 amino acids. CDR3 protein: CASSSNGAPGELFF. CDR3 sequence (DNA): TGTGCCAGCAGCTCCAACGGAGCGCCCGGGGAGCTGTTTTTT.

The V call is TRBV5-1, the J call TRBJ1-3; 10 bases line up with TRBD1. The CDR3 sequence is 16 residues long. Germline V lookup: CDR1 SGHRS, CDR2 YFSETQ. With 0 bases clipped from V and 1 base from J, the junction kept 1 base outside the gene matches. This CDR3 is CASSLGQGASGNTIYF. DNA for the CDR3: TGCGCCAGCAGCTTGGGACAGGGGGCGTCTGGAAACACCATATATTTT.

V is TRBV5-1 and J is TRBJ2-3; D is possibly TRBD1 or TRBD2 (5 bases each). This CDR3 has 18 residues. V was pared by 4 bases and J by 3 bases, with 24 bases between. Looked up from germline, CDR1 is SGHRS and CDR2 is YFSETQ. The CDR3 DNA sequence: TGCGCCAGCAGCCGCAGCTACGGGACCCTCAGTGAAACAGATACGCAGTATTTT. It specifies CASSRSYGTLSETDTQYF.

The chain joins TRBV18 to TRBJ1-2, with TRBD1 matching over 7 bases. V was pared by 3 bases and J by 5 bases, with 3 bases of the junction left unmatched. Germline V gene lookup returns CDR1 KGHSH and CDR2 LQKENI. This CDR3 has 13 amino acids. In nucleotides, the CDR3 is TGTGCCAGCTCACCCGACAGGGATTATGGCTACACCTTC. The encoded protein is CASSPDRDYGYTF.

In DNA form, the CDR3 reads TGTGCCAGCAGCGTGGCCGGGACGCATAACACCGGGGAGCTGTTTTTT. Translation gives CASSVAGTHNTGELFF. The rearrangement joins TRBV9 to TRBJ2-2; D is possibly TRBD1 or TRBD2 (5 bases each). Germline CDR1 SGDLS, CDR2 YYNGEE. The CDR3 is 16 amino acids. V dropped 2 bases and J dropped 2 bases, with 13 bases sitting between them.

This clone was observed a handful of times. The rearrangement links TRBV27 to TRBJ1-2; no clear D gene. Trimming cost V 1 base and J 7 bases, with 13 bases left between them. This CDR3 contains 14 residues. In germline, CDR1 is MNHEY, CDR2 SMNVEV (reference sequence). CDR3 protein: CASSLLATAGGYTF. The DNA for the CDR3 is TGTGCCAGCAGTTTATTGGCAACAGCGGGTGGCTACACCTTC.

The chain links TRBV7-2 to TRBJ1-1; no clear D gene. CDR1 is SGHTA, CDR2 FQGNSA, per germline. The CDR3 contains 14 residues. The germline V and J ends were trimmed by 4 bases and 4 bases, with 13 bases remaining between them. CDR3 sequence reads: CASSSREDGTEAFF. Written as DNA, the CDR3 is TGTGCCAGCAGCTCCCGGGAGGACGGCACTGAAGCTTTCTTT.

The CDR3 sequence is CASSLWGDYGYTF. The DNA for the CDR3 is TGTGCCAGCAGTTTGTGGGGCGACTATGGCTACACCTTC. The chain joins TRBV27 to TRBJ1-2; TRBD1 is a possible D gene (5 bases). The V end was cut by 3 bases, the J end by 3 bases, with 8 bases between. CDR3 length equals 13 residues. Germline V lookup: CDR1 MNHEY, CDR2 SMNVEV (reference sequence).

J is TRBJ1-2 and V is TRBV6-5; D uncertain. This CDR3 is 14 amino acids long. The germline gives CDR1 MNHEY, CDR2 SVGAGI. Trimming stripped 5 bases from V and 2 bases from J, with 12 bases between. The CDR3 bases are TGTGCCAGCAGTCCTCGGACGGGGAACTATGGCTACACCTTC. Translating it yields CASSPRTGNYGYTF.

The J gene is TRBJ1-6, the V gene TRBV7-9; no clear D gene. V shed 6 bases and J shed 8 bases, with 8 bases lying between them. The CDR3 covers 12 residues. Germline assignment: CDR1 SEHNR and CDR2 FQNEAQ (reference sequence). CDR3 loop: CASSDTDSPLHF. CDR3 in DNA: TGTGCCAGCAGTGACACCGATTCACCCCTCCACTTT.

The CDR3 DNA reads as TGTGCCAGCTCACCACGGGGGGTCGCCTACGAGCAGTACTTC. It codes for CASSPRGVAYEQYF. The V gene is TRBV18, the J gene TRBJ2-7; a weak D match, TRBD2 (6 bases). Looked up from germline, CDR1 is KGHSH and CDR2 is LQKENI. CDR3 length equals 14 residues. V lost 1 base and J 2 bases, leaving 9 bases between the germline ends.